Listed below are T cell receptor beta chains from one sample, sequenced in a study of cytomegalovirus exposure and HLA in healthy donors. Measured with immunoSEQ multiplex PCR; TCRdb has only the in-frame clones, and not every one. The sample consists of approximately 140,000 clones, around 80% of them appearing once. Input material: PBMCs. Every receptor here comes from a man aged 18-30 years in good health and CMV-seropositive. Both conserved end residues are part of each CDR3. Each record gives: clone size, J gene, V gene, D gene, CDR3 protein, CDR3 DNA. The D gene is left open where the match is weak. Rows give clone size only sometimes, using once, few, many, or a class for an expanded clone.

abundance: few; j_gene: TRBJ2-7; v_gene: TRBV7-2; d_gene: -; CDR3aa: CASSLAGRSYEQYF; CDR3nt: TGTGCCAGCAGCTTAGCTGGGCGTTCCTACGAGCAGTACTTC
abundance: -; j_gene: TRBJ1-2; v_gene: TRBV28; d_gene: -; CDR3aa: CASSFVRGHGYTF; CDR3nt: TGTGCCAGCAGTTTTGTCAGGGGCCATGGCTACACCTTC
abundance: -; j_gene: TRBJ2-3; v_gene: TRBV4-1; d_gene: TRBD2; CDR3aa: CASSQGFSSGSDSDTQYF; CDR3nt: TGCGCCAGCAGCCAAGGGTTTTCTAGCGGGAGCGATTCAGATACGCAGTATTTT
abundance: -; j_gene: TRBJ2-5; v_gene: TRBV12-5; d_gene: -; CDR3aa: CASGTRETQYF; CDR3nt: TGTGCTAGTGGTACAAGAGAGACCCAGTACTTC
abundance: -; j_gene: TRBJ2-4; v_gene: TRBV4-2; d_gene: TRBD2; CDR3aa: CASSQDLGSSGGRNIQYF; CDR3nt: TGTGCCAGCAGCCAAGATCTCGGGTCTAGCGGAGGGCGGAACATTCAGTACTTC
abundance: -; j_gene: TRBJ2-1; v_gene: TRBV7-9; d_gene: -; CDR3aa: CASSLAERVF; CDR3nt: TGTGCCAGCAGCTTAGCGGAACGGGTCTTC
abundance: -; j_gene: TRBJ1-2; v_gene: TRBV28; d_gene: TRBD1; CDR3aa: CASTTYRGEDYGYTF; CDR3nt: TGTGCCAGTACTACCTACAGGGGGGAAGACTATGGCTACACCTTC
abundance: -; j_gene: TRBJ2-1; v_gene: TRBV28; d_gene: -; CDR3aa: CASSSSGLIYSYNEQFF; CDR3nt: TGTGCCAGCAGTTCCTCAGGACTTATTTACTCCTACAATGAGCAGTTCTTC
abundance: once; j_gene: TRBJ2-3; v_gene: TRBV7-9; d_gene: TRBD1; CDR3aa: CASSQPGTGTDTQYF; CDR3nt: TGTGCCAGCAGCCAACCCGGGACAGGCACAGATACGCAGTATTTT
abundance: -; j_gene: TRBJ1-3; v_gene: TRBV19; d_gene: -; CDR3aa: CASSIWWAAASGNTIYF; CDR3nt: TGTGCCAGTAGTATATGGTGGGCAGCAGCCTCTGGAAACACCATATATTTT
abundance: -; j_gene: TRBJ1-5; v_gene: TRBV28; d_gene: TRBD1; CDR3aa: CASSPHSTGLGQPQHF; CDR3nt: TGTGCCAGCAGTCCACACTCGACAGGGTTGGGGCAGCCCCAGCATTTT
abundance: few; j_gene: TRBJ1-1; v_gene: TRBV7-9; d_gene: -; CDR3aa: CASRLPGGNTEAFF; CDR3nt: TGTGCCAGCCGACTCCCCGGGGGTAACACTGAAGCTTTCTTT
abundance: -; j_gene: TRBJ2-4; v_gene: TRBV5-6; d_gene: -; CDR3aa: CASSSDRQIAKNIQYF; CDR3nt: TGTGCCAGCAGTTCCGACAGACAAATAGCCAAAAACATTCAGTACTTC
abundance: -; j_gene: TRBJ1-2; v_gene: TRBV6-1; d_gene: -; CDR3aa: CASNRDIKRDYGYTF; CDR3nt: TGTGCCAGCAATCGGGACATCAAGCGGGATTATGGCTACACCTTC
abundance: -; j_gene: TRBJ2-7; v_gene: TRBV27; d_gene: TRBD1; CDR3aa: CASSLIPTGDPYEQYF; CDR3nt: TGTGCCAGCAGTTTAATCCCGACAGGGGACCCCTACGAGCAGTACTTC
abundance: -; j_gene: TRBJ2-2; v_gene: TRBV7-6; d_gene: TRBD2; CDR3aa: CASSFSSGATGELFF; CDR3nt: TGTGCCAGCAGCTTTTCTAGCGGGGCCACCGGGGAGCTGTTTTTT
abundance: -; j_gene: TRBJ1-4; v_gene: TRBV28; d_gene: -; CDR3aa: CASSLTGGDEKLFF; CDR3nt: TGTGCCAGCAGTTTAACTGGGGGCGATGAAAAACTGTTTTTT